This entry is about one T cell receptor beta chain. This sample was taken from a study of blood T cell repertoires in COVID-19. Study in general: T cells, B-cell-depleted T cells, or PBMCs provided the cDNA or gDNA that served as material.

The repertoire was sequenced with immunoSEQ multiplex PCR; TCRdb's copy has only in-frame clones and lacks some. This sample has some 300,000 clones, with over 85% found just once. Symptom resolution, clearance, or two negative PCRs marked donors in Cohort 3 as recovered. CDR1 MNHEY and CDR2 SMNVEV come from the germline V gene (reference sequence). This CDR3 region has 12 residues. Trimming cost V 8 bases and J 5 bases, with 9 bases left between them. The sample comprised PBMCs or T cells enriched from blood (not recorded which). V usage is TRBV27 and J usage is TRBJ2-2, with D possibly matching TRBD1 (5 bases). This TCR was sampled from a woman aged 30 to 39 who had recovered from COVID-19. CDR3 residues: CASSRVTGELFF. The CDR3 region has the DNA TGTGCCAGCTCCAGGGTTACCGGGGAGCTGTTTTTT.